A selection of T cell receptor beta chains follows, all from one sample in a study of T cell changes during pregnancy in multiple sclerosis. The data were produced by immunoSEQ multiplex PCR, yet TCRdb's version contains in-frame clones alone and is incomplete. The table records around 63,000 clones, approximately 90% of them present only once. Specimen: peripheral blood, collected in the third trimester of pregnancy. The receptors originated from a female donor in good health, enrolled as a control in a pregnancy study. Both conserved end residues are part of each CDR3. The D gene is left open where the match is weak. Clone size appears in some rows only: once, few, many, or a class for an expanded clone.

abundance: NA; j_gene: TRBJ1-2; v_gene: TRBV30; d_gene: TRBD1; CDR3nt: TGTGCCTGGAGGGGACAGGGAAACTATGGCTACACCTTC; CDR3aa: CAWRGQGNYGYTF
abundance: NA; j_gene: TRBJ2-5; v_gene: TRBV14; d_gene: TRBD2; CDR3nt: TGTGCCAGCAGCCAACAAAGACTAGCGGGTCGACAAGAGACCCAGTACTTC; CDR3aa: CASSQQRLAGRQETQYF
abundance: NA; j_gene: TRBJ2-2; v_gene: TRBV27; d_gene: TRBD1; CDR3nt: TGTGCCAGCAGCCTATCCTCGGACAGGGAGTCCGGGGAGCTGTTTTTT; CDR3aa: CASSLSSDRESGELFF
abundance: once; j_gene: TRBJ2-3; v_gene: TRBV5-1; d_gene: TRBD2; CDR3nt: TGCGCCAGCAGCCCCGGGAGACATAGCGGGGGGGCAGATACGCAGTATTTT; CDR3aa: CASSPGRHSGGADTQYF
abundance: few; j_gene: TRBJ2-7; v_gene: TRBV11-2; d_gene: TRBD1; CDR3nt: TGTGCCAGCAGCTCCGACAGGGATGGGGAGCAGTACTTC; CDR3aa: CASSSDRDGEQYF
abundance: NA; j_gene: TRBJ2-7; v_gene: TRBV9; d_gene: NA; CDR3nt: TGTGCCAGCAGCGTACAAGGGGAGGGGGTCTACGAGCAGTACTTC; CDR3aa: CASSVQGEGVYEQYF
abundance: NA; j_gene: TRBJ1-2; v_gene: TRBV7-2; d_gene: NA; CDR3nt: TGTGCCAGCAGCTACCGACTCAATGGCTACACCTTC; CDR3aa: CASSYRLNGYTF
abundance: once; j_gene: TRBJ2-5; v_gene: TRBV20-1; d_gene: NA; CDR3nt: TGCAGTGCCAGACTACAAGAGACCCAGTACTTC; CDR3aa: CSARLQETQYF
abundance: once; j_gene: TRBJ2-7; v_gene: TRBV28; d_gene: NA; CDR3nt: TGTGCCAGCAGTTACGAGACAGACGACTACGAGCAGTACTTC; CDR3aa: CASSYETDDYEQYF
abundance: NA; j_gene: TRBJ2-1; v_gene: TRBV15; d_gene: TRBD2; CDR3nt: TGTGCCACCAGCAACCAACTAGCGGGGAATGAGCAGTTCTTC; CDR3aa: CATSNQLAGNEQFF
abundance: NA; j_gene: TRBJ2-7; v_gene: TRBV5-1; d_gene: NA; CDR3nt: TGCGCCAGCAGCTCTACGGGGGTGGCGACGGGCGAGCAGTACTTC; CDR3aa: CASSSTGVATGEQYF
abundance: NA; j_gene: TRBJ1-3; v_gene: TRBV4-2; d_gene: NA; CDR3nt: TGTGCCAGCAGCCAAGATCTCCGGACAGCTACTGGAAACACCATATATTTT; CDR3aa: CASSQDLRTATGNTIYF
abundance: NA; j_gene: TRBJ1-1; v_gene: TRBV15; d_gene: NA; CDR3nt: TGTGCCACCAGCTACTCGCATGACACTGAAGCTTTCTTT; CDR3aa: CATSYSHDTEAFF
abundance: NA; j_gene: TRBJ2-3; v_gene: TRBV5-1; d_gene: NA; CDR3nt: TGCGCCAGCAGCTTGGGTCCTAGCACAGATACGCAGTATTTT; CDR3aa: CASSLGPSTDTQYF
abundance: NA; j_gene: TRBJ1-1; v_gene: TRBV2; d_gene: NA; CDR3nt: TGTGCCAGTACTTCACATGCGACAGGTGTAGCAGAAGCTTTCTTT; CDR3aa: CASTSHATGVAEAFF
abundance: NA; j_gene: TRBJ2-7; v_gene: TRBV4-2; d_gene: NA; CDR3nt: TGTGCCAGCAGCCAAGAAGTATCGGCCAGGCCTTACGAGCAGTACTTC; CDR3aa: CASSQEVSARPYEQYF
abundance: NA; j_gene: TRBJ1-5; v_gene: TRBV10-2; d_gene: TRBD1; CDR3nt: TGCGCCAGCAGTGAGGGGCAGACAGGGCTCCGATTTGTTCAGCCCCAGCATTTT; CDR3aa: CASSEGQTGLRFVQPQHF
abundance: NA; j_gene: TRBJ1-2; v_gene: TRBV7-2; d_gene: TRBD1; CDR3nt: TGTGCCAGCAGCTTAGGGCAGGGGGTTTATGGCTACACCTTC; CDR3aa: CASSLGQGVYGYTF
abundance: NA; j_gene: TRBJ2-5; v_gene: TRBV13; d_gene: TRBD1; CDR3nt: TGTGCCAGCAGTCCCAGGGGGCTTTATGAGCAGTACTTC; CDR3aa: CASSPRGLYEQYF
abundance: NA; j_gene: TRBJ2-1; v_gene: TRBV7-6; d_gene: TRBD1; CDR3nt: TGTGCCAGCAGCTTAAACAGGGGTGCTGAGCAGTTCTTC; CDR3aa: CASSLNRGAEQFF
abundance: NA; j_gene: TRBJ2-7; v_gene: TRBV6-5; d_gene: NA; CDR3nt: TGTGCCAGCAGCCCCGCGGGCCGGTCCTACGAGCAGTACTTC; CDR3aa: CASSPAGRSYEQYF
abundance: NA; j_gene: TRBJ2-2; v_gene: TRBV5-1; d_gene: TRBD2; CDR3nt: TGCGCCAGCAGCACGGGACTAGCGGGAGGTAGCGGGGAGCTGTTTTTT; CDR3aa: CASSTGLAGGSGELFF
abundance: once; j_gene: TRBJ2-3; v_gene: TRBV9; d_gene: TRBD2; CDR3nt: TGTGCCAGCAGCGTAGAGCCTAGCGGGAGAGCGCAGTATTTT; CDR3aa: CASSVEPSGRAQYF
abundance: NA; j_gene: TRBJ2-1; v_gene: TRBV19; d_gene: NA; CDR3nt: TGTGCCAGTAGTCACACAGGGAATGCCTACAATGAGCAGTTCTTC; CDR3aa: CASSHTGNAYNEQFF